Following are 8 T cell receptor beta chains from one sample sequenced in a study of cytomegalovirus exposure and HLA in healthy donors. Researchers ran the PCR with 60 Vbeta and 13 Jbeta primers. The protocol was immunoSEQ multiplex PCR, while the TCRdb copy is restricted to in-frame clones and leaves out a portion. The sample has roughly 150,000 clones; approximately 88% are singletons. The specimen was PBMCs. Source of these receptors: a woman between 18 and 30 years old in good health and CMV-seronegative.

The V call is TRBV28, the J call TRBJ1-3; D is possibly TRBD1 (5 bases). The CDR3 is 14 amino acids. The germline gives CDR1 MDHEN, CDR2 SYDVKM. With 8 bases removed from V and 0 bases from J, the gap between germline ends came to 11 bases. CDR3 DNA sequence: TGTGCCAGCCGAGACAGCCGCTCTGGAAACACCATATATTTT. This gives the protein CASRDSRSGNTIYF. Full variable domain (remainder filled in from reference TRBV28 and TRBJ1-3): DVKVTQSSRYLVKRTGEKVFLECVQDMDHENMFWYRQDPGLGLRLIYFSYDVKMKEKGDIPEGYSVSREKKERFSLILESASTNQTSMYLCASRDSRSGNTIYFGEGSWLTVV.

This clone appeared once. This chain uses TRBV18 with TRBJ1-5; a weak D match, TRBD1 (6 bases). CDR3 length equals 15 residues. V was cut by 5 bases and J by 0 bases, with 11 bases left in between. Germline V lookup: CDR1 KGHSH, CDR2 LQKENI. CDR3 sequence: CASSSTGYSNQPQHF. CDR3 DNA sequence: TGTGCCAGCTCATCGACAGGTTATAGCAATCAGCCCCAGCATTTT.

The rearrangement links TRBV9 to TRBJ2-1; 10 nucleotides agree with TRBD1. Trimming removed 2 bases from V and 8 bases from J; junction bases left unmatched: 7. The CDR3 runs to 15 residues. CDR1 SGDLS and CDR2 YYNGEE come from the germline V gene. The CDR3, as DNA: TGTGCCAGCAGCGTGACAGGGGGCGCGTTAGATGAGCAGTTCTTC. It translates to CASSVTGGALDEQFF.

This rearrangement joins TRBV7-9 to TRBJ2-7; 10 nucleotides match TRBD1. The CDR3 sequence is 15 residues long. CDR1 SEHNR and CDR2 FQNEAQ come from the germline V gene (reference sequence). Unmatched junction bases numbered 7, after V lost 5 bases and J lost 3 bases. CDR3 in amino acids: CASSHEDRGVYEQYF. The CDR3 DNA reads as TGTGCCAGCAGCCACGAGGACAGGGGGGTCTACGAGCAGTACTTC.

The J gene is TRBJ1-5, the V gene TRBV6-6; TRBD1 matches at 7 bases. The CDR3 has 13 residues. V dropped 7 bases and J dropped 6; count of bases not matched to a gene: 6. Germline CDR1 is MNHNY and CDR2 is SVGAGI (reference sequence). CDR3 amino acids: CASTLEGAQPQHF. CDR3 DNA sequence: TGTGCCAGCACCCTAGAGGGGGCTCAGCCCCAGCATTTT.

The chain carries TRBV19 and TRBJ2-1; tentatively, D is TRBD2 (6 bases). The CDR3 is made up of 12 amino acids. The V end was cut by 8 bases, the J end by 6 bases, with 11 bases between. Looked up from germline, CDR1 is LNHDA and CDR2 is SQIVND (reference sequence). Written as DNA, the CDR3 is TGTGCCAGTGCCGTGGGGGGCAATGAGCAGTTCTTC. This sequence encodes CASAVGGNEQFF.

J is TRBJ1-1 and V is TRBV7-6, with D possibly TRBD1 on 6 matching bases. The CDR3 consists of 16 residues. CDR1 and CDR2 (germline): SGHVS, FNYEAQ. The germline V and J ends were trimmed by 3 bases and 5 bases, with 19 bases remaining between them. CDR3 nucleotide sequence: TGTGCCAGCAGCTTGGGAAATCAGGGGAGTCGGACTGAAGCTTTCTTT. The encoded protein is CASSLGNQGSRTEAFF.

This clone was counted a few times. This sequence joins TRBV5-1 and TRBJ2-3; 9 positions match TRBD2. Germline V lookup: CDR1 SGHRS, CDR2 YFSETQ. V lost 3 bases, J lost 6 bases, and 8 bases stayed unmatched. The CDR3 sequence is 15 residues long. Written as DNA, the CDR3 is TGCGCCAGCAGCTACGAGCGGGGGGATTGGGATACGCAGTATTTT. Amino acids: CASSYERGDWDTQYF.